The 10 T cell receptor beta chains in this list originate from one sample, sequenced in a study of blood T cell repertoires in COVID-19. Libraries were prepared by immunoSEQ multiplex PCR; TCRdb keeps only in-frame clonotypes and omits some of them. The sample lists about 57,000 clones; 75% to 95% were seen once. Input material: peripheral blood. The receptors here all came from a man in his fifties or sixties with acute or convalescent COVID-19.

This clone was detected only once. J is TRBJ2-1 and V is TRBV14; the match to TRBD2 covers 11 bases. Germline V gene data show CDR1 as SGHDN and CDR2 as FVKESK. The CDR3 has 18 amino acids. After removal of 0 bases from V and 10 bases from J, the junction contained 14 bases not matched to a gene. CDR3 in DNA: TGTGCCAGCAGCCAAGATATCGCACTTAGCGGGAGGGCCAGGGAGCAGTTCTTC. This gives the protein CASSQDIALSGRAREQFF.

The chain employs TRBV9 and TRBJ2-1; 11 nucleotides align to TRBD2. The CDR3 is 15 amino acids. Germline V CDR1 and CDR2: SGDLS, YYNGEE. The V gene end was trimmed by 5 bases and the J gene end by 4 bases; junction bases not matched to a gene: 5. This chain's CDR3 is CASRGPSGGYNEQFF. DNA for the CDR3: TGTGCCAGCAGGGGTCCTAGCGGGGGGTACAATGAGCAGTTCTTC.

This CDR3 is CASRRDSSSGANVLTF. In nucleotides, the CDR3 is TGTGCCAGCAGACGGGACAGTTCCTCTGGGGCCAACGTCCTGACTTTC. The rearrangement joins TRBV5-4 to TRBJ2-6; TRBD1 aligns across 7 bases. Germline V gene data show CDR1 as SGHNT and CDR2 as YYREEE (reference sequence). The CDR3 totals 16 residues. Losses at the gene ends were 5 bases for V and 0 bases for J; bases not matched to a gene: 5.

This clone was seen only once. DNA for the CDR3: TGTGCCAGCAGCCAAGGGGGGGTCTCTGGAAACACCATATATTTT. Its translation: CASSQGGVSGNTIYF. This chain links TRBV2 with TRBJ1-3, with a tentative D call TRBD1 (6 bases). With 6 bases removed from V and 0 bases from J, the gap between germline ends came to 12 bases. The CDR3 contains 15 residues. Germline CDR1 reads SNHLY; CDR2 reads FYNNEI.

The J gene is TRBJ2-1, the V gene TRBV10-3; TRBD1 matches at 10 bases. V lost 6 bases and J lost 5; bases outside the gene matches: 10. The length of the CDR3 is 16 residues. From germline, CDR1 is ENHRY and CDR2 SYGVKD. The CDR3 loop is CAIRPNQDRGDNEQFF. In DNA form, the CDR3 reads TGTGCCATCAGACCAAATCAGGACAGGGGGGACAATGAGCAGTTCTTC.

This chain links TRBV11-3 with TRBJ2-7; TRBD1 aligns across 10 bases. Germline trimming cut 2 bases from V and 2 bases from J; bases unmatched to any gene: 3. Germline values: CDR1 SGHNT, CDR2 YENEEA. The CDR3 loop spans 15 amino acids. The CDR3 reads CASSLRGTGAYEQYF. The CDR3 nucleotides are TGTGCCAGCAGCTTACGTGGGACAGGGGCCTACGAGCAGTACTTC.

The rearrangement joins TRBV27 to TRBJ1-5; D not certain. The CDR3 sequence is 16 residues long. V lost 3 bases, J lost 0 bases, and 12 bases lay in between. The germline CDR1 and CDR2 sequences are MNHEY and SMNVEV (reference sequence). The CDR3: CASSFPAGYSNQPQHF. The CDR3 nucleotides are TGTGCCAGCAGTTTCCCCGCGGGGTATAGCAATCAGCCCCAGCATTTT.

V and J are TRBV19 and TRBJ1-2; possibly TRBD1 for D (6 bases). Germline values: CDR1 LNHDA, CDR2 SQIVND (reference sequence). The CDR3 covers 15 residues. Trimming removed 2 bases from V and 8 bases from J, with 18 bases in between. In DNA, the CDR3 is TGTGCCAGTAGTATAAAGGTGACAGGTAGGGACGGCTACACCTTC. Its protein product is CASSIKVTGRDGYTF.

The chain links TRBV7-3 to TRBJ1-1; 7 nucleotides align to TRBD1. J was trimmed by 5 bases and V by 1 base; bases with no gene match: 7. Germline V gives CDR1 SGHTA, CDR2 FQGTGA. The CDR3 extends over 15 amino acids. The DNA of the CDR3 is TGTGCCAGCAGCTTAATGTCAGGGGGAAGGACTGAAGCTTTCTTT. It codes for CASSLMSGGRTEAFF.

The chain carries TRBV7-2 and TRBJ2-5; possibly TRBD1 for D (6 bases). With 4 bases removed from V and 5 bases from J, the gap between germline ends came to 11 bases. Germline V gene lookup returns CDR1 SGHTA and CDR2 FQGNSA. The CDR3 loop spans 13 amino acids. The CDR3 DNA reads TGTGCCAGCAGCTACAGGGTTCGGGAGACCCAGTACTTC. Protein product: CASSYRVRETQYF. The full variable domain, with the rest looked up from reference TRBV7-2 and TRBJ2-5, is GAGVSQSPSNKVTEKGKDVELRCDPISGHTALYWYRQSLGQGLEFLIYFQGNSAPDKSGLPSDRFSAERTGGSVSTLTIQRTQQEDSAVYLCASSYRVRETQYFGPGTRLLVL.